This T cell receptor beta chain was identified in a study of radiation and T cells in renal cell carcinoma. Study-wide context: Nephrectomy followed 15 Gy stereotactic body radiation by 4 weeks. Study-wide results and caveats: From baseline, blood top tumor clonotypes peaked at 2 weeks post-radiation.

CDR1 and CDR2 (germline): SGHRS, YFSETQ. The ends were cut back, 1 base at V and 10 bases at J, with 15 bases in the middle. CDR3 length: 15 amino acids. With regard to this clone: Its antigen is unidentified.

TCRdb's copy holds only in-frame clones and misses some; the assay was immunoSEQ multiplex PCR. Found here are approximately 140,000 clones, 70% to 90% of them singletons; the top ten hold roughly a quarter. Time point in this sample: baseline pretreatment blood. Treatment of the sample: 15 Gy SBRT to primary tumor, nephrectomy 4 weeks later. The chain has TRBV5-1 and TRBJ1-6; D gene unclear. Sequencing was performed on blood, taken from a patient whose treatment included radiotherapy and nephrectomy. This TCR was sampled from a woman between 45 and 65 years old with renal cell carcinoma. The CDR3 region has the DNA TGCGCCAGCAGCTTGAGCGGAGACGTGGGCTCACCCCTCCACTTT. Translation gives CASSLSGDVGSPLHF.